A single TCR beta chain is shown here with its context. The target antigen is unknown. PCR employed 60 Vbeta and 13 Jbeta primers. Sequencing was performed with immunoSEQ multiplex PCR; in TCRdb, only in-frame clones are kept and a portion is missing. The sample includes approximately 22,000 clones, around 73% of them seen just once. The CDR3 has 15 residues. V shed 4 bases and J shed 5 bases, with 17 bases lying between them. CDR1 and CDR2 from the germline V gene are LGHNA and YSLEER. These data originate in a study of cytomegalovirus exposure and HLA in healthy donors. Study background: Early on, a data release was issued that held approximately 78 million unique TCRs from HLA-typed donors. Study-wide results and caveats: The study labeled 150 to 200 TCR beta chains cytomegalovirus-associated. When the data were analyzed later, several of the most significant clusters appeared to be linked to common viral pathogens.

The chain links TRBV4-3 to TRBJ2-5, with D possibly being TRBD1 (6 bases). Material: PBMCs. This TCR was sampled from a man between 60 and 75 years old in good health and CMV-seronegative. The CDR3 protein is CASSPGIIQGETQYF. The DNA of the CDR3 is TGCGCCAGCAGCCCCGGGATTATTCAGGGGGAGACCCAGTACTTC.